This T cell receptor beta chain originates from a study of early T cells in non-severe SARS-CoV-2 infection. About the study: The chains were unpaired, and the sequenced material was bulk RNA from unsorted whole blood.

The CDR3 has 15 residues. Trimming at V came to 6 bases and at J to 2 bases, leaving 7 bases not matched to a gene. Germline V gives CDR1 DFQATT, CDR2 SNEGSKA (reference sequence). At least ten counts were recorded for this clonotype. Its target is not known. Study-wide results and limits: VDJdb matching, biased toward anti-spike CD8 responses, missed private and CD4 specificities.

Molecules of cDNA were individually given unique molecular identifiers that were attached to them. TCRdb recomputed calls from the 5' RACE reads with MiXCR, one row per CDR3 protein. The sample yields tens of thousands of distinct CDR3 sequences, more than 13% seen once. The sequence derives from an adult who was a healthcare worker with PCR-confirmed SARS-CoV-2 infection or an uninfected control (not recorded which). The V call is TRBV20-1, the J call TRBJ2-6, with TRBD2 matching 7 bases. Input material: whole blood. CDR3: CSARSGATGANVLTF. The CDR3, as DNA: TGCAGTGCCAGAAGCGGGGCAACTGGGGCCAACGTCCTGACTTTC.